Listed here are 24 T cell receptor beta chains from one sample, sequenced in a study of PD-L1 blockade in urothelial cancer. The assay was immunoSEQ multiplex PCR, and TCRdb's table has in-frame clones only and misses some. The sample includes some 110,000 clones, around 93% of them seen just once. Time point of the sample: peripheral blood 6 weeks after treatment start. Source: PBMCs, taken around atezolizumab (anti-PD-L1) treatment. These receptors originate from a man aged 55-75 years with urothelial cancer.

The V and J genes are TRBV18 and TRBJ1-1, with a possible D match to TRBD1 (6 bases). Germline loops: CDR1 KGHSH, CDR2 LQKENI. CDR3 length: 14 residues. The V end lost 6 bases, the J end lost 5 bases, and 16 bases lay between the germline ends. CDR3 loop: CASSGGGAGTEAFF. CDR3 nucleotide sequence: TGTGCCAGCTCTGGGGGGGGCGCGGGAACTGAAGCTTTCTTT.

CDR3 protein: CASSYGLGEQYF. In DNA, the CDR3 is TGTGCCAGCAGTTATGGACTAGGCGAGCAGTACTTC. This chain uses TRBV5-4 with TRBJ2-7, with 7 bases aligning to TRBD2. This CDR3 is 12 amino acids long. The V and J ends lost 5 bases and 6 bases, in that order; junction bases with no gene match: 5. Per germline, CDR1 SGHNT and CDR2 YYREEE (reference sequence). The full variable domain, rest sourced from reference TRBV5-4 and TRBJ2-7, is ETGVTQSPTHLIKTRGQQVTLRCSSQSGHNTVSWYQQALGQGPQFIFQYYREEENGRGNFPPRFSGLQFPNYSSELNVNALELDDSALYLCASSYGLGEQYFGPGTRLTVT.

The chain is built from TRBV9 and TRBJ2-5, with 8 bases lining up with TRBD2. The CDR3 sequence is 16 residues long. Germline loops: CDR1 SGDLS, CDR2 YYNGEE. Trimming at V came to 3 bases and at J to 2 bases, leaving 9 bases not matched to a gene. CDR3 residues: CASSALPSGGQETQYF. The CDR3 coding sequence is TGTGCCAGCAGCGCACTCCCCTCGGGGGGGCAAGAGACCCAGTACTTC.

This clone was observed once. The chain recombines TRBV4-2 with TRBJ2-4, with TRBD2 matching 9 bases. The V segment lost 3 bases and the J segment 6 bases; nucleotides outside the gene matches: 3. Germline V lookup: CDR1 LGHNA, CDR2 YNFKEQ. The CDR3 extends over 14 amino acids. The CDR3, as DNA: TGTGCCAGCAGCCAGCGGGGGGGCCCAAACATTCAGTACTTC. Translation: CASSQRGGPNIQYF.

Details on this clone: It is unclear where the CDR3 begins or ends on the DNA, so no DNA is shown, and the CDR3 is as TCRdb lists it. J is TRBJ1-3 and V is TRBV7-2. Germline V CDR1 and CDR2: SGHTA, FQGNSA. A total of 15 residues make up the CDR3, ends included. CDR3 in amino acids: CASSFGSGSGNTIYF.

This chain links TRBV29-1 with TRBJ2-5; 9 nucleotides line up with TRBD1. CDR3 length equals 13 residues. J lost 4 bases, V lost 7 bases, and 7 bases had no gene match. CDR1 is SQVTM, CDR2 ANQGSEA, per germline. The CDR3 DNA reads as TGCAGCGGTGGACAGGGGCGGGGAGAGACCCAGTACTTC. Residues: CSGGQGRGETQYF. Variable domain in full (rest from reference TRBV29-1 and TRBJ2-5): SAVISQKPSRDICQRGTSLTIQCQVDSQVTMMFWYRQQPGQSLTLIATANQGSEATYESGFVIDKFPISRPNLTFSTLTVSNMSPEDSSIYLCSGGQGRGETQYFGPGTRLLVL.

The rearrangement uses TRBV6-5 and TRBJ2-7, with TRBD2 matching 13 bases. Looked up from germline, CDR1 is MNHEY and CDR2 is SVGAGI. Trimming at V came to 5 bases and at J to 4 bases, leaving 5 bases not matched to a gene. This CDR3 contains 15 residues. The CDR3 here is CASSTWTSGRYEQYF. DNA of the CDR3: TGTGCCAGCAGTACCTGGACTAGCGGGAGATACGAGCAGTACTTC.

J is TRBJ2-7 and V is TRBV5-6, with TRBD1 matching over 7 bases. CDR1 is SGHDT and CDR2 is YYEEEE in the germline V gene. The V gene end was trimmed by 4 bases and the J gene end by 1 base; junction bases not matched to a gene: 2. The length of the CDR3 is 13 residues. CDR3 residues: CASSPGQSYEQYF. The CDR3 DNA reads as TGTGCCAGCAGCCCGGGACAGTCCTACGAGCAGTACTTC. The variable domain in full, completed from reference TRBV5-6 and TRBJ2-7, reads DAGVTQSPTHLIKTRGQQVTLRCSPKSGHDTVSWYQQALGQGPQFIFQYYEEEERQRGNFPDRFSGHQFPNYSSELNVNALLLGDSALYLCASSPGQSYEQYFGPGTRLTVT.

The rearrangement links TRBV7-9 to TRBJ2-7; TRBD2 might be the D (5 bases). The CDR3 loop spans 18 amino acids. Germline V gene sequence: CDR1 SEHNR, CDR2 FQNEAQ (reference sequence). V was trimmed by 1 base and J by 4 bases, leaving 23 bases between them. CDR3 sequence: CASSLVWLADGRGYEQYF. The CDR3 DNA sequence: TGTGCCAGCAGCTTAGTGTGGCTAGCCGATGGACGAGGGTACGAGCAGTACTTC.

As regards this clone: Compared with germline, one end of the junction differs, possibly owing to a read error. The chain joins TRBV14 to TRBJ1-2; D possibly corresponds to TRBD1 (6 bases). Germline V gene lookup returns CDR1 SGHDN and CDR2 FVKESK. The CDR3 spans 13 residues. The CDR3 DNA follows: TGTGCCAGCAGCCAAGATGAGGGGGAGATCCCAGCCTTC. Protein product: CASSQDEGEIPAF.

This chain connects TRBV5-4 to TRBJ2-5; 8 positions agree with TRBD2. This CDR3 is built from 14 residues. CDR1 is SGHNT and CDR2 is YYREEE in the germline V gene (reference sequence). V gave up 3 bases and J gave up 2 bases; unmatched junction bases: 3. Here the CDR3 reads CASSSAGGQETQYF. The DNA for the CDR3 is TGTGCCAGCAGCTCGGCGGGAGGTCAAGAGACCCAGTACTTC.

V is TRBV29-1 and J is TRBJ1-1, with D tentatively TRBD1 (5 bases). CDR3 length equals 12 residues. CDR1 SQVTM and CDR2 ANQGSEA come from the germline V gene. Trimming left V 6 bases short and J 4 bases short, with 12 bases between. CDR3 nucleotide sequence: TGCAGCGTCGGAGACAGTCCCACTGAAGCTTTCTTT. Encoded protein: CSVGDSPTEAFF.

The V and J genes are TRBV28 and TRBJ2-7; TRBD2 aligns across 11 bases. V dropped 6 bases and J dropped 2; count of bases not matched to a gene: 9. The CDR3 length is 16 residues. CDR1 and CDR2 from the germline V gene are MDHEN and SYDVKM. This chain's CDR3 is CASSPAQLAGAYEQYF. As DNA, the CDR3 is TGTGCCAGCAGCCCCGCGCAACTAGCGGGAGCCTACGAGCAGTACTTC.

V gene TRBV4-1 combines with J gene TRBJ1-2, with 9 nucleotides matching TRBD1. The CDR3 contains 16 residues. The J segment lost 8 bases and the V segment lost 0 bases, leaving 10 bases of the junction unmatched. In germline, CDR1 is MGHRA, CDR2 YSYEKL. CDR3 loop: CASSQEPSDRGGGYTF. CDR3 in DNA: TGCGCCAGCAGCCAAGAACCGTCGGACAGGGGTGGCGGCTACACCTTC.

The chain uses TRBV5-1 and TRBJ2-1, with 10 bases fitting TRBD2. Per germline, CDR1 SGHRS and CDR2 YFSETQ. The CDR3 length is 17 residues. Trimming removed 1 base from V and 0 bases from J; junction bases left unmatched: 4. The CDR3 loop is CASSLPLAGNSYNEQFF. The CDR3 nucleotides are TGCGCCAGCAGCTTGCCACTAGCGGGAAACTCCTACAATGAGCAGTTCTTC. Full variable domain (rest looked up from reference TRBV5-1 and TRBJ2-1): KAGVTQTPRYLIKTRGQQVTLSCSPISGHRSVSWYQQTPGQGLQFLFEYFSETQRNKGNFPGRFSGRQFSNSRSEMNVSTLELGDSALYLCASSLPLAGNSYNEQFFGPGTRLTVL.

V and J are TRBV4-2 and TRBJ2-5; 9 positions agree with TRBD2. Germline CDR1 and CDR2: LGHNA and YNFKEQ. CDR3 length: 15 residues. J was trimmed by 9 bases and V by 0 bases; bases with no gene match: 8. The CDR3 DNA reads TGTGCCAGCAGCCAAGAGAGCGGGGGGACCGGGCCCCAGTACTTC. This sequence encodes CASSQESGGTGPQYF.

The rearrangement uses TRBV7-8 and TRBJ1-1; tentatively, D is TRBD1 (6 bases). CDR3 size: 14 residues. V was trimmed by 4 bases and J by 2 bases, leaving 11 bases between them. CDR1 is SGHVS, CDR2 FQNEAQ, per germline. The CDR3 sequence: CASSSRQDNTEAFF. For the CDR3, the DNA is TGTGCCAGCAGCTCACGACAGGACAACACTGAAGCTTTCTTT.

This chain uses TRBV15 with TRBJ1-2; no reliable D call. The CDR3 contains 14 residues. Trimming stripped 2 bases from V and 5 bases from J, with 12 bases between. CDR1 and CDR2 (germline): LNHNV, YYDKDF (reference sequence). CDR3 loop: CATSRTLEVYGYTF. The CDR3 coding sequence is TGTGCCACCAGCAGAACCCTGGAGGTGTATGGCTACACCTTC.

The V gene is TRBV6-5, the J gene TRBJ1-1, with D perhaps TRBD1 (6 bases). The CDR3 is 15 residues long. Germline V lookup: CDR1 MNHEY, CDR2 SVGAGI. Trimming took 5 bases from V and 3 from J, leaving 16 bases between them. The CDR3 DNA reads as TGTGCCAGCAGTCCACAGGGTCCGGGACACACTGAAGCTTTCTTT. Its protein is CASSPQGPGHTEAFF.

The V and J genes are TRBV7-2 and TRBJ2-7, with 8 bases that match TRBD2. The length of the CDR3 is 15 residues. V shed 6 bases, J shed 5 bases, and the junction held 12 bases outside the gene matches. Germline V gene sequence: CDR1 SGHTA, CDR2 FQGNSA. CDR3 in amino acids: CASRLKSGGQNEQYF. The CDR3 DNA follows: TGTGCCAGCAGACTTAAGTCGGGGGGGCAGAACGAGCAGTACTTC.

The V and J genes are TRBV11-2 and TRBJ2-3; D not resolved. The CDR3 length is 13 residues. The germline V and J ends were trimmed by 7 bases and 4 bases, with 12 bases remaining between them. Germline V gives CDR1 SGHAT, CDR2 FQNNGV. The CDR3 sequence is CASNLVLSDTQYF. The DNA for the CDR3 is TGTGCCAGCAACCTAGTTTTATCAGATACGCAGTATTTT.

The rearrangement uses TRBV5-1 and TRBJ2-1, with 12 bases that match TRBD1. The germline V gene has CDR1 SGHRS and CDR2 YFSETQ. The CDR3 is 16 residues long. After removal of 0 bases from V and 7 bases from J, the junction contained 5 bases not matched to a gene. The CDR3 DNA is TGCGCCAGCAGCTTGGAGGGACAGGGGGCAACGAATGAGCAGTTCTTC. Its protein is CASSLEGQGATNEQFF.

The J gene is TRBJ2-7, the V gene TRBV19; 8 bases line up with TRBD1. J gave up 5 bases and V 3 bases, and 6 bases lay outside the gene matches. The CDR3 runs to 14 residues. CDR1 and CDR2 (germline): LNHDA, SQIVND (reference sequence). CDR3 protein: CASSIGTGIHEQYF. In DNA, the CDR3 is TGTGCCAGTAGTATCGGGACAGGTATCCACGAGCAGTACTTC. Based on the CDR3 plus reference TRBV19 and TRBJ2-7, the full variable domain is DGGITQSPKYLFRKEGQNVTLSCEQNLNHDAMYWYRQDPGQGLRLIYYSQIVNDFQKGDIAEGYSVSREKKESFPLTVTSAQKNPTAFYLCASSIGTGIHEQYFGPGTRLTVT.

V is TRBV5-1 and J is TRBJ2-3; the D gene is possibly TRBD1 (6 bases). Germline V lookup: CDR1 SGHRS, CDR2 YFSETQ. The CDR3 is 16 residues long. The V gene lost 0 bases and the J gene lost 0 bases, with 11 bases spanning the gap. CDR3 protein: CASSLARGASTDTQYF. CDR3 nucleotide sequence: TGCGCCAGCAGCTTGGCCAGGGGAGCTAGCACAGATACGCAGTATTTT.